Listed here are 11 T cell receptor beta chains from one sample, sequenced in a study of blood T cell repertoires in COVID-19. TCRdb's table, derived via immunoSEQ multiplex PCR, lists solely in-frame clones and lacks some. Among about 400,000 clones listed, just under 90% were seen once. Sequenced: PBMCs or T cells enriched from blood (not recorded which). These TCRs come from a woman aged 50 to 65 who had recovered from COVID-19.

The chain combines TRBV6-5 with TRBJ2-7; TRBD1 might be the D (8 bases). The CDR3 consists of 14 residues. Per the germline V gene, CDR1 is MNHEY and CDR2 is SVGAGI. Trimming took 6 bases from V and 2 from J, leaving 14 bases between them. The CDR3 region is CASRPQGGPYEQYF. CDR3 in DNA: TGTGCCAGCAGGCCACAGGGGGGGCCCTACGAGCAGTACTTC.

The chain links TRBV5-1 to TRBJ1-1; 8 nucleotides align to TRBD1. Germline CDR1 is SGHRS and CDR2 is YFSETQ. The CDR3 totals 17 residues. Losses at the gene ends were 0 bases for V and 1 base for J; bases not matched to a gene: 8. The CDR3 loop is CASSLEVNTGGNTEAFF. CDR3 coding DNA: TGCGCCAGCAGCTTGGAAGTGAACACAGGGGGGAACACTGAAGCTTTCTTT.

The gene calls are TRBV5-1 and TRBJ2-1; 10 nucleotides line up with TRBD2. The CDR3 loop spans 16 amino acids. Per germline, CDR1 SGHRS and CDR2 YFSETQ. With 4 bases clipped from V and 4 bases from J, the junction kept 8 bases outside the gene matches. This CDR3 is CASSLDSGGPYNEQFF. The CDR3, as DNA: TGCGCCAGCAGCCTAGATAGCGGGGGGCCTTACAATGAGCAGTTCTTC. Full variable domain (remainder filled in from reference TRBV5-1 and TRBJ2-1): KAGVTQTPRYLIKTRGQQVTLSCSPISGHRSVSWYQQTPGQGLQFLFEYFSETQRNKGNFPGRFSGRQFSNSRSEMNVSTLELGDSALYLCASSLDSGGPYNEQFFGPGTRLTVL.

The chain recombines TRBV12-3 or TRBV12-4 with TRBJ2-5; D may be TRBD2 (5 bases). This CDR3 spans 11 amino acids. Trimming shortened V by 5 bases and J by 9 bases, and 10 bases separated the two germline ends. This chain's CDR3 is CASSRGEAQYF. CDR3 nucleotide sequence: TGTGCCAGCAGTCGGGGTGAGGCCCAGTACTTC.

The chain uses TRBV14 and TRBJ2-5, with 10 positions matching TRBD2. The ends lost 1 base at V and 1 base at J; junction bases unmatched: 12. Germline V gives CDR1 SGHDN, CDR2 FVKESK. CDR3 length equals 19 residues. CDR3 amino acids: CASSQVFLAGALFQETQYF. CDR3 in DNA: TGTGCCAGCAGCCAAGTTTTCCTAGCGGGGGCCCTCTTCCAAGAGACCCAGTACTTC.

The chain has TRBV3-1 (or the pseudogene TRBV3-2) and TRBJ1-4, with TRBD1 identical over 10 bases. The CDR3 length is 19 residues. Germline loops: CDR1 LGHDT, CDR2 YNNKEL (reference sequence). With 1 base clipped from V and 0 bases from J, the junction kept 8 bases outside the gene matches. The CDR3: CASSQVQGTGVATNEKLFF. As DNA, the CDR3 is TGTGCCAGCAGCCAAGTCCAAGGGACAGGGGTTGCAACTAATGAAAAACTGTTTTTT.

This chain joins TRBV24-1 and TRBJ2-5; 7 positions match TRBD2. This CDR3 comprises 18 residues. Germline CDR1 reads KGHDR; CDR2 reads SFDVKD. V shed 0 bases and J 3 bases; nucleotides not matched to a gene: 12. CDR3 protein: CATSDLHEASGGKETQYF. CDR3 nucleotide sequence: TGTGCCACCAGTGATTTGCATGAGGCTAGCGGAGGTAAAGAGACCCAGTACTTC.

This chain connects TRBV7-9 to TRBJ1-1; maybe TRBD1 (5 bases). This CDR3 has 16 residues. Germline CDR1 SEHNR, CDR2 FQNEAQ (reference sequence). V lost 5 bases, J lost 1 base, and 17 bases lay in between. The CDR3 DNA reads TGTGCCAGCAGCCCCTTCGGGGGTGAGGAGAACACTGAAGCTTTCTTT. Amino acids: CASSPFGGEENTEAFF.

Here the CDR3 reads CASSPSDRQGAQYF. The CDR3 DNA follows: TGTGCCAGTAGTCCTAGCGACAGACAGGGTGCCCAGTACTTC. The chain combines TRBV19 with TRBJ2-5, with D tentatively TRBD1 (7 bases). V lost 5 bases and J 9 bases, leaving 19 bases between the germline ends. The CDR3 is made up of 14 amino acids. In germline, CDR1 is LNHDA, CDR2 SQIVND (reference sequence).

CDR3 sequence: CASSLLGQAPTNEKLFF. DNA of the CDR3: TGTGCCAGCAGCCTCTTAGGACAGGCCCCAACTAATGAAAAACTGTTTTTT. The chain couples TRBV3-1 (or the pseudogene TRBV3-2) to TRBJ1-4; 7 bases fit TRBD1. The CDR3 is 17 residues long. From germline, CDR1 is LGHDT and CDR2 YNNKEL (reference sequence). V trimming: 4 bases; J trimming: 0 bases; junction bases outside the gene matches: 8.

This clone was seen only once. The CDR3 DNA follows: TGCGCCAGCAGCCCTGGACAGGGCCAACGGCAGCCCCAGCATTTT. This translates into CASSPGQGQRQPQHF. The chain is built from TRBV10-2 and TRBJ1-5; 8 bases fit TRBD1. The CDR3 covers 15 residues. The junction had 11 bases not matched to a gene; V was cut back by 6 bases and J by 7 bases. The germline CDR1 and CDR2 sequences are WSHSY and SAAADI.